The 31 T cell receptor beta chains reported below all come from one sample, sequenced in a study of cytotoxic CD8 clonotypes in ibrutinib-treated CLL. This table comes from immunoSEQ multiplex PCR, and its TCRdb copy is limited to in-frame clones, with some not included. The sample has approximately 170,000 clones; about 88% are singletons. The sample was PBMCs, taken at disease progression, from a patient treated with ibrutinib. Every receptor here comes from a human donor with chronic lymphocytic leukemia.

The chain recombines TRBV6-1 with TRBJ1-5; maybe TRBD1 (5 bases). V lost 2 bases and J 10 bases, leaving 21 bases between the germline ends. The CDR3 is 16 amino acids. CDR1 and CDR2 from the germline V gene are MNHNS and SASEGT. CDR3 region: CASSERSGDSDYPQHF. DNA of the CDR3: TGTGCCAGCAGTGAACGTTCTGGGGACTCTGATTATCCCCAGCATTTT.

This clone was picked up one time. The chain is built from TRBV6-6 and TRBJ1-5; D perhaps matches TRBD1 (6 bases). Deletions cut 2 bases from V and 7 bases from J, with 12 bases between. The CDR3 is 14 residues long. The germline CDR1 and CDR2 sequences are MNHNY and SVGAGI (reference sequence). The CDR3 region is CASSYQGRLQPQHF. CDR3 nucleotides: TGTGCCAGCAGTTACCAGGGGAGGTTGCAGCCCCAGCATTTT.

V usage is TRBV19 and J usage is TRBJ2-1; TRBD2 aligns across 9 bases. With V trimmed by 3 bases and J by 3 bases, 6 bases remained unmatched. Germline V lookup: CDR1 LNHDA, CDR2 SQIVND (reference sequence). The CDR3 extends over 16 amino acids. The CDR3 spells CASSIGSGRNYNEQFF. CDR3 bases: TGTGCCAGTAGTATTGGCAGCGGGAGGAACTACAATGAGCAGTTCTTC.

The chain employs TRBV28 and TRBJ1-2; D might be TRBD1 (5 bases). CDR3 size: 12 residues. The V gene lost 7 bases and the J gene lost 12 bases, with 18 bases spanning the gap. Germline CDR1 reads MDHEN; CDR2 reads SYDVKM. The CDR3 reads CASTPGTVENTF. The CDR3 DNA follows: TGTGCCAGCACCCCCGGGACGGTCGAAAACACCTTC.

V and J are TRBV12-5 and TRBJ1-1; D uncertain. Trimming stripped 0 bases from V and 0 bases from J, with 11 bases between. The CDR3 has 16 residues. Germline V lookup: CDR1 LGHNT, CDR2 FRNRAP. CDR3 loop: CASGLVPGRMNTEAFF. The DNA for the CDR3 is TGTGCTAGTGGTTTGGTACCGGGCCGGATGAACACTGAAGCTTTCTTT.

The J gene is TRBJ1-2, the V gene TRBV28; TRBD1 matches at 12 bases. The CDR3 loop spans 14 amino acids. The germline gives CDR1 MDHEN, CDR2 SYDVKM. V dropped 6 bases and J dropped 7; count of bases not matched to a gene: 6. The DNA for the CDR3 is TGTGCCAGCAGGGTAGGGACAGGGGGCTTTGGCTACACCTTC. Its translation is CASRVGTGGFGYTF.

For the CDR3, the DNA is TGTGCCTGGAGCGAAGGGGCGCAGTTGGGCTACACCTTC. As protein: CAWSEGAQLGYTF. The chain links TRBV30 to TRBJ1-2; possible D gene TRBD1, 5 bases. Germline CDR1 is GTSNPN and CDR2 is SVGIG (reference sequence). Deletions cut 3 bases from V and 8 bases from J, with 16 bases between. The CDR3 contains 13 residues. Full variable domain (rest looked up from reference TRBV30 and TRBJ1-2): SQTIHQWPATLVQPVGSPLSLECTVEGTSNPNLYWYRQAAGRGLQLLFYSVGIGQISSEVPQNLSASRPQDRQFILSSKKLLLSDSGFYLCAWSEGAQLGYTFGSGTRLTVV.

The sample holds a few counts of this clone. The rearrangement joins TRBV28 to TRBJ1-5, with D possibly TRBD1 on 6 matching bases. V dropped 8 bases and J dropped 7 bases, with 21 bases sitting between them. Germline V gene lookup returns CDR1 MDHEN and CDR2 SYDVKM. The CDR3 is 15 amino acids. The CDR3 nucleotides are TGTGCCAGCTTGTGGGAGGGGGGCAGAAGGCAGCCCCAGCATTTT. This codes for CASLWEGGRRQPQHF.

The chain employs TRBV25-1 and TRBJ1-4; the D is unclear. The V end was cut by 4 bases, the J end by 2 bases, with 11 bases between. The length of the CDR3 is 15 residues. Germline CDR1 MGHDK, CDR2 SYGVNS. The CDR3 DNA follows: TGTGCCAGCAGTGGAGGAGTTTCCACTAATGAAAAACTGTTTTTT. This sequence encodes CASSGGVSTNEKLFF.

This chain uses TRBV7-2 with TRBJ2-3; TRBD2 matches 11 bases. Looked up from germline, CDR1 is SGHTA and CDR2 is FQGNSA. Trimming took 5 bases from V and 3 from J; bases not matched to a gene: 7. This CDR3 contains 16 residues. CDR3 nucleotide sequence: TGTGCCAGCAGCAGAATGATAGCGGGAGGGACAGATACGCAGTATTTT. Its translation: CASSRMIAGGTDTQYF.

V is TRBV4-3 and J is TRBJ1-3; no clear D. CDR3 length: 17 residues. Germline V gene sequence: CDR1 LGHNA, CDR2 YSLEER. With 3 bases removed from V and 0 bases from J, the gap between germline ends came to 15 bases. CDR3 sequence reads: CASSQDAGLYSGNTIYF. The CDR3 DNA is TGCGCCAGCAGCCAGGACGCAGGTCTGTACTCTGGAAACACCATATATTTT.

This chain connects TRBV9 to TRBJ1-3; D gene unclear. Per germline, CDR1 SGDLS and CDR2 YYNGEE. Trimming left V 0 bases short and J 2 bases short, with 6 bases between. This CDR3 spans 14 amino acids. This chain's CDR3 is CASSVGRAGNTIYF. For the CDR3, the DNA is TGTGCCAGCAGCGTAGGGAGAGCTGGAAACACCATATATTTT.

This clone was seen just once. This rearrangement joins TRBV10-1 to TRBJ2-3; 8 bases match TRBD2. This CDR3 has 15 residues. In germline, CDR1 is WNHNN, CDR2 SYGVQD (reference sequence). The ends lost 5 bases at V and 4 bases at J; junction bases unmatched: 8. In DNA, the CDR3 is TGCGCCAGCAGTCCCGGACTAGCCGGCCCAGATACGCAGTATTTT. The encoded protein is CASSPGLAGPDTQYF.

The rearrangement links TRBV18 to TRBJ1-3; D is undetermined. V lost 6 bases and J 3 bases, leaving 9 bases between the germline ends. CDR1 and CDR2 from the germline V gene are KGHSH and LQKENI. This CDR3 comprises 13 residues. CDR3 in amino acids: CASSEYNGNTIYF. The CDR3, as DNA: TGTGCCAGCTCGGAGTACAATGGAAACACCATATATTTT.

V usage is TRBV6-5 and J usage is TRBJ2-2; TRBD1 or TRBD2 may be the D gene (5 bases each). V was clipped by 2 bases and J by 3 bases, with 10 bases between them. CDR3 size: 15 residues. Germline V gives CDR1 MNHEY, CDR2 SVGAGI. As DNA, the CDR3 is TGTGCCAGCAGTTACGGGGGATACGACACCGGGGAGCTGTTTTTT. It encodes CASSYGGYDTGELFF.

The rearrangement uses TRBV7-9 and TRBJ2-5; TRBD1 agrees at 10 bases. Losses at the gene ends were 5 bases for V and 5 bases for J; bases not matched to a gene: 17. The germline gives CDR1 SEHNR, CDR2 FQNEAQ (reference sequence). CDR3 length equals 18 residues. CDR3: CASSPSRRRQGAGETQYF. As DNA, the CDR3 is TGTGCCAGCAGCCCCTCCAGGAGGCGACAGGGGGCGGGCGAGACCCAGTACTTC. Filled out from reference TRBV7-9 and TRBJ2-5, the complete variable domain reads DTGVSQNPRHKITKRGQNVTFRCDPISEHNRLYWYRQTLGQGPEFLTYFQNEAQLEKSRLLSDRFSAERPKGSFSTLEIQRTEQGDSAMYLCASSPSRRRQGAGETQYFGPGTRLLVL.

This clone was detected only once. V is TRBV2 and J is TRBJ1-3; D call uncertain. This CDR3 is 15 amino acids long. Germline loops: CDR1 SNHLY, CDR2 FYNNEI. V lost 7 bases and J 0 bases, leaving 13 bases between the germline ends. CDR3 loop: CASNPSLYSGNTIYF. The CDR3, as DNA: TGTGCCAGCAACCCTAGCCTATACTCTGGAAACACCATATATTTT. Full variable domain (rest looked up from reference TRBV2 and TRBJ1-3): EPEVTQTPSHQVTQMGQEVILRCVPISNHLYFYWYRQILGQKVEFLVSFYNNEISEKSEIFDDQFSVERPDGSNFTLKIRSTKLEDSAMYFCASNPSLYSGNTIYFGEGSWLTVV.

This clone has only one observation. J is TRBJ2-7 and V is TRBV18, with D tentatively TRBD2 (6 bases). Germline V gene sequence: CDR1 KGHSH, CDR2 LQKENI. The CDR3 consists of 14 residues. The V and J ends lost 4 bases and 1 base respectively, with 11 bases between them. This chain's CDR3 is CASSRDSLSYEQYF. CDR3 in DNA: TGTGCCAGCTCACGGGACTCTCTTTCCTACGAGCAGTACTTC.

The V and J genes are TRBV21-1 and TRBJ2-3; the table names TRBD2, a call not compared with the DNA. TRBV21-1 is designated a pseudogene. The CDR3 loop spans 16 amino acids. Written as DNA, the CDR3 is TGTGCCAGCAGCAAAGGGAGCGGGAGGCCTACAGATACGCAGTATTTT. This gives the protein CASSKGSGRPTDTQYF.

The CDR3 nucleotides read TGTGCCAGCAGCTTATTCCCGGGGAACAATGAGCAGTTCTTC. It encodes CASSLFPGNNEQFF. This chain connects TRBV5-8 to TRBJ2-1; possibly TRBD2 for D (5 bases). From germline, CDR1 is SGHTS and CDR2 YDEGEE. The CDR3 totals 14 residues. V lost 2 bases and J lost 5, with 11 bases in between.

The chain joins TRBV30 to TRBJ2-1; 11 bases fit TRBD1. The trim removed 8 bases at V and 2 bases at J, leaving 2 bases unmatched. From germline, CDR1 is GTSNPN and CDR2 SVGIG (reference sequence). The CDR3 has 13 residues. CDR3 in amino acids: CAKDRGPYNEQFF. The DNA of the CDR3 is TGTGCCAAGGACAGGGGGCCCTACAATGAGCAGTTCTTC.

For the CDR3, the DNA is TGTGCCAGCGGGCTAGCGGGTTACGAGCAGTACTTC. Amino acid sequence: CASGLAGYEQYF. The chain links TRBV2 to TRBJ2-7; TRBD2 agrees at 8 bases. The CDR3 extends over 12 amino acids. Looked up from germline, CDR1 is SNHLY and CDR2 is FYNNEI. Unmatched junction bases numbered 4, after V lost 8 bases and J lost 4 bases.

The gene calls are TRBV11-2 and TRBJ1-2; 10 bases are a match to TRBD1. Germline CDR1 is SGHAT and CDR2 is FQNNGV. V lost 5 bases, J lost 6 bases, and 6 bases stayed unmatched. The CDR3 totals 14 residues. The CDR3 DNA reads TGTGCCAGCAGCCAACCGGGACAGGGGCATGGCTACACCTTC. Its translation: CASSQPGQGHGYTF. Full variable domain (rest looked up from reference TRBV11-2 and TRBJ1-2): EAGVAQSPRYKIIEKRQSVAFWCNPISGHATLYWYQQILGQGPKLLIQFQNNGVVDDSQLPKDRFSAERLKGVDSTLKIQPAKLEDSAVYLCASSQPGQGHGYTFGSGTRLTVV.

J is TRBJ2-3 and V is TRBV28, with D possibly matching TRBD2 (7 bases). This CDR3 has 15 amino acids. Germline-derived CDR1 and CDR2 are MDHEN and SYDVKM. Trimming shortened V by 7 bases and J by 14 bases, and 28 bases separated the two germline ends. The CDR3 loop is CASTLGGDPYGPAYF. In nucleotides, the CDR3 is TGTGCCAGCACTCTAGGGGGGGATCCCTACGGGCCGGCGTATTTT. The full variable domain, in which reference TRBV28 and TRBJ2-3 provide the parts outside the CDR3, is DVKVTQSSRYLVKRTGEKVFLECVQDMDHENMFWYRQDPGLGLRLIYFSYDVKMKEKGDIPEGYSVSREKKERFSLILESASTNQTSMYLCASTLGGDPYGPAYFGPGTRLTVL.

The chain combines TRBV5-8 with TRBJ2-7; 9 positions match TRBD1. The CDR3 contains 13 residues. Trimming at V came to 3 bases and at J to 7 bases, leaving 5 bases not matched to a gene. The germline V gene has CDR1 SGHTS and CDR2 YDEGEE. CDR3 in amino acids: CASSSGQGLEQYF. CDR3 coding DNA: TGTGCCAGCAGCTCAGGACAGGGGTTGGAGCAGTACTTC.

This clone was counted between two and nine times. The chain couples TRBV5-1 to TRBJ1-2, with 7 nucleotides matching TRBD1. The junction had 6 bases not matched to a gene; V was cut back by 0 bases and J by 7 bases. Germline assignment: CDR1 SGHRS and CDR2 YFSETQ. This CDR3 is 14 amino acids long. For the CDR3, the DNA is TGCGCCAGCAGCTTGGTTGAGGGGGCGGCTGGCTACACCTTC. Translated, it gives CASSLVEGAAGYTF.

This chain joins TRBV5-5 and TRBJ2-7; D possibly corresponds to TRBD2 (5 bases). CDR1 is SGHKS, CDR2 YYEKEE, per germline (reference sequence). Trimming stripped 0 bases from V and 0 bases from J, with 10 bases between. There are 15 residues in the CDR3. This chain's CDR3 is CASSLGPGISYEQYF. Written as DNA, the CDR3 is TGTGCCAGCAGCTTGGGTCCGGGAATCTCCTACGAGCAGTACTTC.

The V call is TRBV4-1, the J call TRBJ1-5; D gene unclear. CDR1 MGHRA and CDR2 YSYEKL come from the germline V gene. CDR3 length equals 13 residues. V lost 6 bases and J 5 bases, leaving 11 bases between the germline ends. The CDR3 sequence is CASSLDGDQPQHF. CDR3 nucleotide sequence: TGCGCCAGCAGTCTTGACGGGGATCAGCCCCAGCATTTT.

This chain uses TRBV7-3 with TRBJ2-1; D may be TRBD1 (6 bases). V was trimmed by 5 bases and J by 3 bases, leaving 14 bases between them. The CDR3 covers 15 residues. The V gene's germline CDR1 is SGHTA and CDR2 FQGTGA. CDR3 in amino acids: CASSTGTSDYNEQFF. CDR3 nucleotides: TGTGCCAGCAGCACCGGGACAAGCGACTACAATGAGCAGTTCTTC.

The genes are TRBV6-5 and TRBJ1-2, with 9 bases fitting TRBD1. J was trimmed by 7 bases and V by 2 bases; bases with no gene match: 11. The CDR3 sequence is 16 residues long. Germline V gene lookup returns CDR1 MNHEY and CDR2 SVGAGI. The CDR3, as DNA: TGTGCCAGCAGTTACCAGGGACAGGGAGGTCCTAGTGGCTACACCTTC. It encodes CASSYQGQGGPSGYTF.

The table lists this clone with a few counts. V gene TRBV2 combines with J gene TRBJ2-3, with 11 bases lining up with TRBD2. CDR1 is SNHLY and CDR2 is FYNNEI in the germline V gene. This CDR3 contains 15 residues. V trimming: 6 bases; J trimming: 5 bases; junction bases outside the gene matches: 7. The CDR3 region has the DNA TGTGCCAGCAGGTTACTAGCGGGAGTGGGAGATACGCAGTATTTT. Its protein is CASRLLAGVGDTQYF. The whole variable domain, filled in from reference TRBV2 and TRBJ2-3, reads EPEVTQTPSHQVTQMGQEVILRCVPISNHLYFYWYRQILGQKVEFLVSFYNNEISEKSEIFDDQFSVERPDGSNFTLKIRSTKLEDSAMYFCASRLLAGVGDTQYFGPGTRLTVL.